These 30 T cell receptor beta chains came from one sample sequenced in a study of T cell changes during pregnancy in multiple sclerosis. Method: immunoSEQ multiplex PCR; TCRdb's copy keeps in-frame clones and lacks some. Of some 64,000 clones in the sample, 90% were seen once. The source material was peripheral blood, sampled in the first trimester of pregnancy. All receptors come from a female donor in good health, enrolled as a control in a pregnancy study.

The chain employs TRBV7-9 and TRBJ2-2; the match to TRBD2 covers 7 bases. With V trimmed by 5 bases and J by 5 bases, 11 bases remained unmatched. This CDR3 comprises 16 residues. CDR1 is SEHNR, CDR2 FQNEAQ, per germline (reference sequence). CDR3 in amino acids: CASSGLLGLMTGELFF. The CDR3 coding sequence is TGTGCCAGCAGCGGCCTCCTGGGACTAATGACCGGGGAGCTGTTTTTT.

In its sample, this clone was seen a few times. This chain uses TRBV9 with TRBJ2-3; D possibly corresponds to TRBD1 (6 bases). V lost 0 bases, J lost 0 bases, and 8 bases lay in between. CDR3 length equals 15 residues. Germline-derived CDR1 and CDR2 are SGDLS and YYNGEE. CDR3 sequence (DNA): TGTGCCAGCAGCGTAGAGGGGGAAAGCACAGATACGCAGTATTTT. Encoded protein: CASSVEGESTDTQYF.

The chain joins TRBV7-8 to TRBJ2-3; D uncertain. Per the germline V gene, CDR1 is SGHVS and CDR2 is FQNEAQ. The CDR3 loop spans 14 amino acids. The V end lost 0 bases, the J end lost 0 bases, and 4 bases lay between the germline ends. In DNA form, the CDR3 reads TGTGCCAGCAGCTTAGCGCGGAGCACAGATACGCAGTATTTT. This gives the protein CASSLARSTDTQYF. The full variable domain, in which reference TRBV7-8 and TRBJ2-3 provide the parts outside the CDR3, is GAGVSQSPRYKVAKRGQDVALRCDPISGHVSLFWYQQALGQGPEFLTYFQNEAQLDKSGLPSDRFFAERPEGSVSTLKIQRTQQEDSAVYLCASSLARSTDTQYFGPGTRLTVL.

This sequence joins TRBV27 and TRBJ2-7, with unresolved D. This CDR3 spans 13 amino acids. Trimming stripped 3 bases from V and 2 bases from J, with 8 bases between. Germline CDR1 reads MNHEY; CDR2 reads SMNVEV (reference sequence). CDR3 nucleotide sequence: TGTGCCAGCAGTTTTAGCACCGCCTACGAGCAGTACTTC. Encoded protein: CASSFSTAYEQYF.

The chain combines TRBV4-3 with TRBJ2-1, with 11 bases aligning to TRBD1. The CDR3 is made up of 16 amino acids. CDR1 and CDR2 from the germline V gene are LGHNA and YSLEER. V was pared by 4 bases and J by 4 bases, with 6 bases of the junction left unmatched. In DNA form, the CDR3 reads TGCGCCAGCAGCCGTTCCGGGACAGGGGGATACAATGAGCAGTTCTTC. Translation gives CASSRSGTGGYNEQFF.

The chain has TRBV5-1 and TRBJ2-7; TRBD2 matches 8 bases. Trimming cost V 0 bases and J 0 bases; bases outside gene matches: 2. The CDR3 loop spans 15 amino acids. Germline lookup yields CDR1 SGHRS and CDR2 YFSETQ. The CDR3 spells CASSLGSGTSYEQYF. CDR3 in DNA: TGCGCCAGCAGCTTGGGTAGCGGGACCTCCTACGAGCAGTACTTC.

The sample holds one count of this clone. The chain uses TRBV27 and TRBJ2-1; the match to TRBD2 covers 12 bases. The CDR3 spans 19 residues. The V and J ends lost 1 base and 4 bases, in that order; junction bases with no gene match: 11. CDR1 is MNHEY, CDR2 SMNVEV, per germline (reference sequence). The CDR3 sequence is CASSLLSLAGGHSYNEQFF. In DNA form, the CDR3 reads TGTGCCAGCAGTTTATTGAGTCTAGCGGGGGGGCATTCGTACAATGAGCAGTTCTTC.

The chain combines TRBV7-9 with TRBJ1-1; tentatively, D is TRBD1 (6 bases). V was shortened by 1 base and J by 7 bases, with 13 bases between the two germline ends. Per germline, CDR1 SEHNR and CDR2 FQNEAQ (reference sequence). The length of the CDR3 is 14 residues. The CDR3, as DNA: TGTGCCAGCAGCTTAGGTCAGGGGAGTGTTGAAGCTTTCTTT. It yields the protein CASSLGQGSVEAFF. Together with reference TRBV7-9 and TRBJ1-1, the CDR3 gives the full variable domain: DTGVSQNPRHKITKRGQNVTFRCDPISEHNRLYWYRQTLGQGPEFLTYFQNEAQLEKSRLLSDRFSAERPKGSFSTLEIQRTEQGDSAMYLCASSLGQGSVEAFFGQGTRLTVV.

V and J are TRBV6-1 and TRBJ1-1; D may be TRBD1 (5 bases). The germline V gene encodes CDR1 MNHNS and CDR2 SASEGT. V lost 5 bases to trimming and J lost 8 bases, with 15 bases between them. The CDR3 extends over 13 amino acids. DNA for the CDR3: TGTGCCAGCAGTTCCTCAGGGTATGAAGAAGCTTTCTTT. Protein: CASSSSGYEEAFF.

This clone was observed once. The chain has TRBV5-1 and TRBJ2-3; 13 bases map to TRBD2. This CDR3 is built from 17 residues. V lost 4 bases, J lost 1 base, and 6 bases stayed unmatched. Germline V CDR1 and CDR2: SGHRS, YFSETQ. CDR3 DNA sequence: TGCGCCAGCAGCCCGGGACTAGCGGGGTTCGGCACAGATACGCAGTATTTT. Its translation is CASSPGLAGFGTDTQYF.

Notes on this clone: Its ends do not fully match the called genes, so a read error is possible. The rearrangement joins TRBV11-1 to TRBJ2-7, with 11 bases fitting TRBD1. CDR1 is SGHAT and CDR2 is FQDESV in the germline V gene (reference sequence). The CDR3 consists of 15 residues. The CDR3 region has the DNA TGTGCCAGCAGTTTAGATTGGGACAGGGGGGACGAGCAGTACTTC. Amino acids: CASSLDWDRGDEQYF.

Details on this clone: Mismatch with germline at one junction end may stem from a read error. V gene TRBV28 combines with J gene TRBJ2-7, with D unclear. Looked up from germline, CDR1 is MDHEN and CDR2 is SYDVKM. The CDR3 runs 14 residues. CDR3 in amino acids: CASSFAGTSHEQYF. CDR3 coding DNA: TGTGCCAGCAGTTTTGCAGGTACCTCCCACGAGCAGTACTTC.

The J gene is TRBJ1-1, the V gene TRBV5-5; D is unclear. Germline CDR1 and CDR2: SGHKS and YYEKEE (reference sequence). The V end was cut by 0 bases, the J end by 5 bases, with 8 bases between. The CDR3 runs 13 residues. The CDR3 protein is CASSLGGETEAFF. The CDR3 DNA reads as TGTGCCAGCAGCTTGGGCGGGGAGACTGAAGCTTTCTTT.

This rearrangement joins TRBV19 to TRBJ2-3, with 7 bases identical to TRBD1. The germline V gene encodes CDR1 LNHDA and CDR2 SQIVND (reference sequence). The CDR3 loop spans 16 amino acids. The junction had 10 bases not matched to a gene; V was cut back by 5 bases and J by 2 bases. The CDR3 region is CASSLRTGPTTDTQYF. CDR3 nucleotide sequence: TGTGCCAGTAGTCTACGGACAGGTCCAACCACAGATACGCAGTATTTT.

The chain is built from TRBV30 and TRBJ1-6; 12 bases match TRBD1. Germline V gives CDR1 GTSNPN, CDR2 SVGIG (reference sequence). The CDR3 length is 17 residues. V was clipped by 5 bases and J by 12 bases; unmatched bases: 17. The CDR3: CAWSYDWDRGPGKPLHF. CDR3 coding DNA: TGTGCCTGGTCTTATGATTGGGACAGGGGGCCGGGTAAACCCCTCCACTTT.

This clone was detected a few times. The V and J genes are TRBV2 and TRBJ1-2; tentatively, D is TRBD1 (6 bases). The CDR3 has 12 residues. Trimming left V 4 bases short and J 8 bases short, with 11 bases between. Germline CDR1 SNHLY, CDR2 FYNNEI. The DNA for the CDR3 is TGTGCCAGCAGTGTTGACAGGAGCGGCTACACCTTC. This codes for CASSVDRSGYTF.

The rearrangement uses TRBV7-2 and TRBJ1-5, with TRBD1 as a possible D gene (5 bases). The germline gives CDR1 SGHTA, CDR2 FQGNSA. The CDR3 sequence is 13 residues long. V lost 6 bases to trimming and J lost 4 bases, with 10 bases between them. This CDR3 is CASSQGSNQPQHF. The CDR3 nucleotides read TGTGCCAGCAGTCAGGGATCTAATCAGCCCCAGCATTTT. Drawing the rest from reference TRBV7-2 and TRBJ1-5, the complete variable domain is GAGVSQSPSNKVTEKGKDVELRCDPISGHTALYWYRQSLGQGLEFLIYFQGNSAPDKSGLPSDRFSAERTGGSVSTLTIQRTQQEDSAVYLCASSQGSNQPQHFGDGTRLSIL.

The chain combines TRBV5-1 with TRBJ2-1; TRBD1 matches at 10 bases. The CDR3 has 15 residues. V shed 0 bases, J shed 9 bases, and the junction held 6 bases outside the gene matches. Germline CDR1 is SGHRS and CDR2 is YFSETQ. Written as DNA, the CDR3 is TGCGCCAGCAGCTTGGGGACAGGGGGAATGGTTGAGCAGTTCTTC. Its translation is CASSLGTGGMVEQFF.

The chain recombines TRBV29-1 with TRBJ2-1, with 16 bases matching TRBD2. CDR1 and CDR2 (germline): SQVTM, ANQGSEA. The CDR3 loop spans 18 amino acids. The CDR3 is CSFWGGTSGRVSYNEQFF. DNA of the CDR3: TGCAGTTTTTGGGGGGGGACTAGCGGGAGGGTTTCCTACAATGAGCAGTTCTTC.

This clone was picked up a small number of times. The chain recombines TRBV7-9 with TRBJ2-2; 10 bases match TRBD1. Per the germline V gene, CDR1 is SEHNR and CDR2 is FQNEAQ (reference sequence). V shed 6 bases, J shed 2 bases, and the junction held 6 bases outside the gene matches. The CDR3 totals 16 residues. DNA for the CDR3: TGTGCCAGCAGTAGACAGGGGGCGACCAACACCGGGGAGCTGTTTTTT. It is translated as CASSRQGATNTGELFF.

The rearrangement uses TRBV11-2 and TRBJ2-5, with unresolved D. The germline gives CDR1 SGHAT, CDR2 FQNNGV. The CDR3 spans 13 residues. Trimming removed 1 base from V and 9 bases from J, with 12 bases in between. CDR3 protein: CASSLVETQAQYF. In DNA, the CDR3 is TGTGCCAGCAGCTTAGTCGAAACCCAGGCCCAGTACTTC.

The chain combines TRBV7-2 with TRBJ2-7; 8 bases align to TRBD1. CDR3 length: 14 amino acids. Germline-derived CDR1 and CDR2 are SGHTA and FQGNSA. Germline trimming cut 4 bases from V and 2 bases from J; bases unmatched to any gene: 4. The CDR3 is CASSYTGGPYEQYF. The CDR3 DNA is TGTGCCAGCAGCTACACAGGGGGTCCCTACGAGCAGTACTTC.

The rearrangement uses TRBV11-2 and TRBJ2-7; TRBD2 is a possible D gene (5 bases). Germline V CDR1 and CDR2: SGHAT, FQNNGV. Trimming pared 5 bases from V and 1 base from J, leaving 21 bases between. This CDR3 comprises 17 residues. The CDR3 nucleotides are TGTGCCAGCAGCCCCCTGCATCCGAGACTATCATCCTACGAGCAGTACTTC. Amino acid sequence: CASSPLHPRLSSYEQYF.

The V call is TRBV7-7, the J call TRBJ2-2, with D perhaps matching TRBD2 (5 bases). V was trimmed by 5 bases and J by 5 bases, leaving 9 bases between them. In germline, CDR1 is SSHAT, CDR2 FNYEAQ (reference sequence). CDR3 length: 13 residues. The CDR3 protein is CASSRGFTGELFF. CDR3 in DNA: TGTGCCAGCAGCCGGGGTTTTACCGGGGAGCTGTTTTTT.

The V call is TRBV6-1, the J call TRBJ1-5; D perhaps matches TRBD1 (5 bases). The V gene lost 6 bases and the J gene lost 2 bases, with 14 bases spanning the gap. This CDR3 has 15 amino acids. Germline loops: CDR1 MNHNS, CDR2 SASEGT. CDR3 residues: CASSSSGGGNQPQHF. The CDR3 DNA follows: TGTGCCAGCAGCTCCTCCGGGGGGGGCAATCAGCCCCAGCATTTT.

The CDR3 sequence: CASVPGQGGHEQYF. In DNA form, the CDR3 reads TGTGCCAGCGTACCGGGACAGGGTGGGCACGAGCAGTACTTC. The V and J genes are TRBV6-1 and TRBJ2-7; 9 nucleotides match TRBD1. This CDR3 comprises 14 residues. J lost 5 bases, V lost 8 bases, and 10 bases had no gene match. From germline, CDR1 is MNHNS and CDR2 SASEGT.

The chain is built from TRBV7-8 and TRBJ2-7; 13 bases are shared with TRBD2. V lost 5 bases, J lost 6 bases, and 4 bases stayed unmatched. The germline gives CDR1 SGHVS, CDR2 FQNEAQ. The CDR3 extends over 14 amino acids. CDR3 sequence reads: CASSRTSGGLEQYF. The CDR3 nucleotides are TGTGCCAGCAGCAGGACTAGCGGGGGCCTCGAGCAGTACTTC.

The chain's CDR3 is CASSLPSGRDTQYF. In nucleotides, the CDR3 is TGCGCCAGCAGCTTGCCTAGCGGGAGAGATACGCAGTATTTT. This sequence joins TRBV5-1 and TRBJ2-3; TRBD2 agrees at 10 bases. With 1 base clipped from V and 5 bases from J, the junction kept 1 base outside the gene matches. The CDR3 sequence is 14 residues long. CDR1 is SGHRS and CDR2 is YFSETQ in the germline V gene.

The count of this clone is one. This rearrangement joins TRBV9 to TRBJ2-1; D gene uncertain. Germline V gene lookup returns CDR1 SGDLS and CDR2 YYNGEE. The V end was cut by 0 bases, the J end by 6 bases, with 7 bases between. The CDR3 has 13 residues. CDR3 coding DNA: TGTGCCAGCAGCGTAGAGCCCGCCAATGAGCAGTTCTTC. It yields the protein CASSVEPANEQFF. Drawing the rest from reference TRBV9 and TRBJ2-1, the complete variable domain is DSGVTQTPKHLITATGQRVTLRCSPRSGDLSVYWYQQSLDQGLQFLIQYYNGEERAKGNILERFSAQQFPDLHSELNLSSLELGDSALYFCASSVEPANEQFFGPGTRLTVL.

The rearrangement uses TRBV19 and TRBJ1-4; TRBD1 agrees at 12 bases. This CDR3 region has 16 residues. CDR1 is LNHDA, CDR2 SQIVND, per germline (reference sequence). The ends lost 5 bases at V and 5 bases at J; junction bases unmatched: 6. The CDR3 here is CASSSGTGGRNEKLFF. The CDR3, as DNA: TGTGCCAGTAGTTCCGGGACAGGGGGCCGAAATGAAAAACTGTTTTTT.